Listed here are 10 T cell receptor beta chains from one sample, sequenced in a study of cytomegalovirus exposure and HLA in healthy donors. Vbeta (60) and Jbeta (13) primers were used in the PCR. TCRdb's copy holds only in-frame clones and misses some; the assay was immunoSEQ multiplex PCR. The table records fewer than 250,000 clones, 80% to 85% of them present only once. Source material: PBMCs. These TCRs come from a woman aged 40 to 50 in good health and CMV-seronegative.

This chain joins TRBV5-1 and TRBJ2-7, with 7 nucleotides matching TRBD1. Trimming took 2 bases from V and 2 from J; bases not matched to a gene: 10. Germline values: CDR1 SGHRS, CDR2 YFSETQ. The CDR3 length is 16 residues. CDR3 region: CASSLEGGRGPYEQYV. The CDR3 nucleotides read TGCGCCAGCAGCTTAGAAGGGGGCAGGGGTCCCTACGAGCAGTACGTC.

The chain joins TRBV7-3 to TRBJ2-1; possible D gene TRBD2, 6 bases. CDR1 is SGHTA, CDR2 FQGTGA, per germline. CDR3 length: 13 residues. V lost 4 bases to trimming and J lost 7 bases, with 11 bases between them. This CDR3 reads CASSSGLGNEQFF. CDR3 DNA: TGTGCCAGCAGCTCGGGACTGGGGAATGAGCAGTTCTTC.

In this sample, this clone turned up many times. The genes are TRBV4-3 and TRBJ2-6; 7 nucleotides match TRBD1. The CDR3 is made up of 16 amino acids. The V gene end was trimmed by 2 bases and the J gene end by 2 bases; junction bases not matched to a gene: 3. Looked up from germline, CDR1 is LGHNA and CDR2 is YSLEER. The CDR3 is CASSQSTGTGANVLTF. CDR3 nucleotides: TGCGCCAGCAGCCAATCGACAGGGACTGGGGCCAACGTCCTGACTTTC.

V is TRBV19 and J is TRBJ1-3; TRBD1 aligns across 9 bases. There are 15 residues in the CDR3. J gave up 3 bases and V 1 base, and 1 base lay outside the gene matches. Per the germline V gene, CDR1 is LNHDA and CDR2 is SQIVND (reference sequence). CDR3 bases: TGTGCCAGTAGTATAGGGACAGGGGTTGGAAACACCATATATTTT. It translates to CASSIGTGVGNTIYF.

The chain links TRBV7-2 to TRBJ2-2; TRBD1 matches 9 bases. V shed 4 bases, J shed 2 bases, and the junction held 11 bases outside the gene matches. The germline V gene encodes CDR1 SGHTA and CDR2 FQGNSA. The CDR3 extends over 18 amino acids. CDR3 sequence: CASSSLLGTGLNTGELFF. Here the CDR3 DNA reads TGTGCCAGCAGCTCATTACTCGGGACAGGGCTAAACACCGGGGAGCTGTTTTTT.

The rearrangement joins TRBV19 to TRBJ2-6; the D gene is possibly TRBD1 (6 bases). CDR1 is LNHDA and CDR2 is SQIVND in the germline V gene (reference sequence). The CDR3 is 17 amino acids. The ends were cut back, 3 bases at V and 0 bases at J, with 12 bases in the middle. CDR3 sequence reads: CASSMRGRSSGANVLTF. The CDR3 DNA follows: TGTGCCAGTAGTATGAGGGGGAGATCCTCTGGGGCCAACGTCCTGACTTTC.

The chain couples TRBV7-2 to TRBJ2-1, with TRBD1 identical over 9 bases. With V trimmed by 2 bases and J by 6 bases, 2 bases remained unmatched. This CDR3 comprises 14 residues. Germline CDR1 is SGHTA and CDR2 is FQGNSA. In DNA, the CDR3 is TGTGCCAGCAGCTTAAGACAGGGGGGCAATGAGCAGTTCTTC. Translated: CASSLRQGGNEQFF.

The chain has TRBV4-3 and TRBJ2-1; TRBD2 matches at 9 bases. There are 17 residues in the CDR3. CDR1 is LGHNA, CDR2 YSLEER, per germline. V lost 1 base to trimming and J lost 8 bases; unmatched junction nucleotides: 12. This CDR3 is CASSQAGGASGTHEQFF. The CDR3 coding sequence is TGCGCCAGCAGCCAAGCTGGCGGGGCTAGCGGGACCCATGAGCAGTTCTTC.

This clone was counted a few times. This chain uses TRBV5-6 with TRBJ1-2; D remains ambiguous. CDR1 and CDR2 (germline): SGHDT, YYEEEE. The CDR3 covers 14 residues. Trimming pared 1 base from V and 0 bases from J, leaving 7 bases between. In nucleotides, the CDR3 is TGTGCCAGCAGCTTGTCCCTATCTAACTATGGCTACACCTTC. It codes for CASSLSLSNYGYTF.

The chain recombines TRBV5-4 with TRBJ1-2, with 9 bases matching TRBD1. The germline V gene encodes CDR1 SGHNT and CDR2 YYREEE (reference sequence). V shed 0 bases, J shed 7 bases, and the junction held 4 bases outside the gene matches. This CDR3 is 14 amino acids long. The CDR3 region is CASSLETGGLGYTF. For the CDR3, the DNA is TGTGCCAGCAGCTTGGAGACAGGGGGTCTTGGCTACACCTTC.